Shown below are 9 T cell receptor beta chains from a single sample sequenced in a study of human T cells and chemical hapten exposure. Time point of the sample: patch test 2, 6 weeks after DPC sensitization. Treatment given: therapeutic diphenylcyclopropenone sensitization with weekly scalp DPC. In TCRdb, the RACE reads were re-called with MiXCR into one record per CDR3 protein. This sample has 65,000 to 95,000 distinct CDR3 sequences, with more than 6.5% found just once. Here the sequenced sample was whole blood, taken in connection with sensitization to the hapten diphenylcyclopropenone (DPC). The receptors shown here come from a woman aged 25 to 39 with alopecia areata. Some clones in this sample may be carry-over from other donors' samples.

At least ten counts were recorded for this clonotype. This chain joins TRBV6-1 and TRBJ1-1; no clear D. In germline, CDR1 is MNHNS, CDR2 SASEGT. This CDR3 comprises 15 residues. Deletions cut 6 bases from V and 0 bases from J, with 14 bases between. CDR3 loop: CASSQMGGLNTEAFF. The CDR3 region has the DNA TGTGCCAGCAGCCAGATGGGAGGCTTGAACACTGAAGCTTTCTTT.

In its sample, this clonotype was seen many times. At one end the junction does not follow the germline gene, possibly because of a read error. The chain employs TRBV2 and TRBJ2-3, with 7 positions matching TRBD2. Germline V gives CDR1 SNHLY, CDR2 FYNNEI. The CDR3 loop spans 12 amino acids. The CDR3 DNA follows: TGTGCCAGCAGTGAAGGCGGGGGAATGGGGGGTTTT. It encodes CASSEGGGMGGF.

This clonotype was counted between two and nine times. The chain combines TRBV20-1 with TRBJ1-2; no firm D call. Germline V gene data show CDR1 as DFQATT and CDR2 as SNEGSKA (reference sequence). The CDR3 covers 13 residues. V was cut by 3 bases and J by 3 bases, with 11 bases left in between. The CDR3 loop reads CSASPDGYYGYTF. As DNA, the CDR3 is TGCAGTGCTAGCCCGGACGGCTACTATGGCTACACCTTC.

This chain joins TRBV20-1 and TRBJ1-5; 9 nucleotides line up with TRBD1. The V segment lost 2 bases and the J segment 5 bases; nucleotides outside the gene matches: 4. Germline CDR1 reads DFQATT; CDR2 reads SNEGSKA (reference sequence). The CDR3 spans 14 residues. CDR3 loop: CSARLGQGYQPQHF. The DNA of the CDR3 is TGCAGTGCTAGATTGGGACAGGGTTATCAGCCCCAGCATTTT.

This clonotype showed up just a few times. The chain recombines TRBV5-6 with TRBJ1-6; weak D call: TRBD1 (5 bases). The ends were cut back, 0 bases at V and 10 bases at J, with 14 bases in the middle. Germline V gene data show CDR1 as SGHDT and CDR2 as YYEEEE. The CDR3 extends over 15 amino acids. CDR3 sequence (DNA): TGTGCCAGCAGCTTGGTTAAGGGGCCGGTCTCACCCCTCCACTTT. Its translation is CASSLVKGPVSPLHF.

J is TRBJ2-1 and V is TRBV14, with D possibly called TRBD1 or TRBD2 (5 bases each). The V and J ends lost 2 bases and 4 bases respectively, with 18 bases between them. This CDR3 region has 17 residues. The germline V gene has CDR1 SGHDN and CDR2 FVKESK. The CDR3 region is CASSQRTWGKDYNEQFF. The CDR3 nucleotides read TGTGCCAGCAGCCAAAGGACTTGGGGGAAAGATTACAATGAGCAGTTCTTC.

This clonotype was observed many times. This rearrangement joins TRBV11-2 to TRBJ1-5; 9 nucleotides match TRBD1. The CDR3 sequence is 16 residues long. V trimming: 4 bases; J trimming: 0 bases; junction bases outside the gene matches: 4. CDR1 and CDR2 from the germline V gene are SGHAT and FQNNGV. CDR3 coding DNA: TGTGCCAGCAGCTCCGGGACAGGGTTTAGCAATCAGCCCCAGCATTTT. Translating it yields CASSSGTGFSNQPQHF.

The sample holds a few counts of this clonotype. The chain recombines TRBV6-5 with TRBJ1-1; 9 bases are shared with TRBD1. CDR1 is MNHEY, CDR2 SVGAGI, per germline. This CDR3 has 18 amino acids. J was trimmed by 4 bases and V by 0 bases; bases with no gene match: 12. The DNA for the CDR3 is TGTGCCAGCAGTTACTCGGAAAAGACAGGGGGTTCAAGCACTGAAGCTTTCTTT. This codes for CASSYSEKTGGSSTEAFF.

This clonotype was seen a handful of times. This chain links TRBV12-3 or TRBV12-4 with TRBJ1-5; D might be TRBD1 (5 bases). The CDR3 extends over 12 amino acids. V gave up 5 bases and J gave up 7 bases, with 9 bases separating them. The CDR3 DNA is TGTGCCAGCAGTATTTCAGGGCAGCCCCAGCATTTT. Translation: CASSISGQPQHF.